The rows below give T cell receptor beta chains drawn from one sample of a study of T cells in Graves' hyperthyroidism and ophthalmopathy. Using its own MiXCR run on the multiplex PCR reads, TCRdb lists one record per CDR3 protein. The table records some 760,000 distinct CDR3 sequences, about 14% of them present only once. The sample comprised blood. These receptors originate from a woman aged 18-29 years with Graves' hyperthyroidism. Each CDR3 is given with its conserved first and last residue. A D gene is named only where the DNA matches it firmly. Not all rows give a size; the values are once, few, many and, for expanded clones, a class.

TRBV2	TRBJ2-7	many	TRBD2	CASRGGTALDSYEQYF	TGTGCCAGCAGGGGGGGGACGGCGCTAGACTCCTACGAGCAGTACTTC
TRBV30	TRBJ2-1	many	-	CAWSVQNSYNEQFF	TGTGCCTGGAGTGTACAAAACTCCTACAATGAGCAGTTCTTC
TRBV30	TRBJ2-7	many	-	CAWSPGDGYEQYF	TGTGCCTGGAGTCCAGGGGACGGCTACGAGCAGTACTTC
TRBV6-1	TRBJ2-3	many	-	CASSEKTTISRSDTQYF	TGTGCCAGCAGTGAAAAGACAACAATCAGTAGGTCAGATACGCAGTATTTT
TRBV20-1	TRBJ2-7	many	-	CSARLSGYEQYF	TGCAGTGCTAGATTATCGGGCTACGAGCAGTACTTC
TRBV28	TRBJ1-1	many	-	CASSTTFPTEAFF	TGTGCCAGCAGTACTACATTCCCTACTGAAGCTTTCTTT
TRBV10-3	TRBJ1-2	few	TRBD1	CAISAGDRHSYGYTF	TGTGCCATCAGCGCCGGGGACAGGCATAGCTATGGCTACACCTTC
TRBV28	TRBJ1-5	-	-	CASSRPRGASKPQHF	TGTGCCAGCAGTAGGCCCAGGGGCGCGTCGAAGCCCCAGCATTTT
TRBV19	TRBJ2-7	-	-	CASSGIFSSYEQYF	TGTGCCAGTAGCGGGATCTTTAGTTCCTACGAGCAGTACTTC
TRBV10-3	TRBJ2-2	-	TRBD1	CAIRSRQGTDGELFF	TGTGCCATCAGGAGCCGACAGGGGACGGACGGGGAGCTGTTTTTT
TRBV24-1	TRBJ2-5	-	-	CATSDDYAPTQYF	TGTGCCACCAGTGATGACTACGCGCCAACCCAGTACTTC
TRBV7-2	TRBJ2-2	few	-	CASSFDRNTGELLF	TGTGCCAGCAGCTTTGACAGGAACACCGGGGAGCTGCTTTTT
TRBV12-3/TRBV12-4	TRBJ2-3	-	TRBD2	CASSPFSLGLGADTQYF	TGTGCCAGCAGCCCCTTTTCTCTGGGACTAGGGGCAGATACGCAGTATTTT
TRBV6-2/TRBV6-3	TRBJ1-3	-	TRBD1	CASSRTGDLGNTIYF	TGTGCCAGCAGCCGTACAGGGGACCTTGGAAACACCATATATTTT
TRBV28	TRBJ2-7	many	-	CASSLRSGDSYEQYF	TGTGCCAGCAGTTTAAGGTCGGGGGACTCCTACGAGCAGTACTTC
TRBV24-1	TRBJ2-1	once	-	CATSGRQFSEQFF	TGTGCCACCAGTGGTAGACAGTTTAGTGAGCAGTTCTTC
TRBV15	TRBJ2-7	-	-	CATTPGGSYEQYF	TGTGCCACCACGCCCGGGGGCTCCTACGAGCAGTACTTC
TRBV2	TRBJ2-7	few	-	CAIGGSFYEQYF	TGTGCCATCGGGGGCAGCTTCTACGAGCAGTACTTC
TRBV2	TRBJ2-1	many	-	CASISAGGVVGRSGEQFF	TGTGCCAGCATCTCCGCAGGGGGGGTTGTGGGGAGGTCAGGTGAGCAGTTCTTC
TRBV10-3	TRBJ1-2	few	-	CAIKGHDNYGYTF	TGTGCCATCAAAGGACACGATAACTATGGCTACACCTTC
TRBV11-2	TRBJ1-1	many	TRBD1	CASSFTGGEDRASNTEAFF	TGTGCCAGCAGCTTTACGGGTGGGGAGGACAGGGCCTCGAACACTGAAGCTTTCTTT
TRBV20-1	TRBJ2-2	many	TRBD2	CSASLAGGSGELFF	TGCAGTGCTAGCCTAGCGGGAGGGTCCGGGGAGCTGTTTTTT
TRBV12-3/TRBV12-4	TRBJ1-1	many	-	CASSLGVEAFF	TGTGCCAGCAGTTTAGGAGTCGAAGCTTTCTTT
TRBV29-1	TRBJ2-7	-	-	CSGALAQSYEQYF	TGCAGCGGGGCGTTAGCCCAATCGTACGAGCAGTACTTC